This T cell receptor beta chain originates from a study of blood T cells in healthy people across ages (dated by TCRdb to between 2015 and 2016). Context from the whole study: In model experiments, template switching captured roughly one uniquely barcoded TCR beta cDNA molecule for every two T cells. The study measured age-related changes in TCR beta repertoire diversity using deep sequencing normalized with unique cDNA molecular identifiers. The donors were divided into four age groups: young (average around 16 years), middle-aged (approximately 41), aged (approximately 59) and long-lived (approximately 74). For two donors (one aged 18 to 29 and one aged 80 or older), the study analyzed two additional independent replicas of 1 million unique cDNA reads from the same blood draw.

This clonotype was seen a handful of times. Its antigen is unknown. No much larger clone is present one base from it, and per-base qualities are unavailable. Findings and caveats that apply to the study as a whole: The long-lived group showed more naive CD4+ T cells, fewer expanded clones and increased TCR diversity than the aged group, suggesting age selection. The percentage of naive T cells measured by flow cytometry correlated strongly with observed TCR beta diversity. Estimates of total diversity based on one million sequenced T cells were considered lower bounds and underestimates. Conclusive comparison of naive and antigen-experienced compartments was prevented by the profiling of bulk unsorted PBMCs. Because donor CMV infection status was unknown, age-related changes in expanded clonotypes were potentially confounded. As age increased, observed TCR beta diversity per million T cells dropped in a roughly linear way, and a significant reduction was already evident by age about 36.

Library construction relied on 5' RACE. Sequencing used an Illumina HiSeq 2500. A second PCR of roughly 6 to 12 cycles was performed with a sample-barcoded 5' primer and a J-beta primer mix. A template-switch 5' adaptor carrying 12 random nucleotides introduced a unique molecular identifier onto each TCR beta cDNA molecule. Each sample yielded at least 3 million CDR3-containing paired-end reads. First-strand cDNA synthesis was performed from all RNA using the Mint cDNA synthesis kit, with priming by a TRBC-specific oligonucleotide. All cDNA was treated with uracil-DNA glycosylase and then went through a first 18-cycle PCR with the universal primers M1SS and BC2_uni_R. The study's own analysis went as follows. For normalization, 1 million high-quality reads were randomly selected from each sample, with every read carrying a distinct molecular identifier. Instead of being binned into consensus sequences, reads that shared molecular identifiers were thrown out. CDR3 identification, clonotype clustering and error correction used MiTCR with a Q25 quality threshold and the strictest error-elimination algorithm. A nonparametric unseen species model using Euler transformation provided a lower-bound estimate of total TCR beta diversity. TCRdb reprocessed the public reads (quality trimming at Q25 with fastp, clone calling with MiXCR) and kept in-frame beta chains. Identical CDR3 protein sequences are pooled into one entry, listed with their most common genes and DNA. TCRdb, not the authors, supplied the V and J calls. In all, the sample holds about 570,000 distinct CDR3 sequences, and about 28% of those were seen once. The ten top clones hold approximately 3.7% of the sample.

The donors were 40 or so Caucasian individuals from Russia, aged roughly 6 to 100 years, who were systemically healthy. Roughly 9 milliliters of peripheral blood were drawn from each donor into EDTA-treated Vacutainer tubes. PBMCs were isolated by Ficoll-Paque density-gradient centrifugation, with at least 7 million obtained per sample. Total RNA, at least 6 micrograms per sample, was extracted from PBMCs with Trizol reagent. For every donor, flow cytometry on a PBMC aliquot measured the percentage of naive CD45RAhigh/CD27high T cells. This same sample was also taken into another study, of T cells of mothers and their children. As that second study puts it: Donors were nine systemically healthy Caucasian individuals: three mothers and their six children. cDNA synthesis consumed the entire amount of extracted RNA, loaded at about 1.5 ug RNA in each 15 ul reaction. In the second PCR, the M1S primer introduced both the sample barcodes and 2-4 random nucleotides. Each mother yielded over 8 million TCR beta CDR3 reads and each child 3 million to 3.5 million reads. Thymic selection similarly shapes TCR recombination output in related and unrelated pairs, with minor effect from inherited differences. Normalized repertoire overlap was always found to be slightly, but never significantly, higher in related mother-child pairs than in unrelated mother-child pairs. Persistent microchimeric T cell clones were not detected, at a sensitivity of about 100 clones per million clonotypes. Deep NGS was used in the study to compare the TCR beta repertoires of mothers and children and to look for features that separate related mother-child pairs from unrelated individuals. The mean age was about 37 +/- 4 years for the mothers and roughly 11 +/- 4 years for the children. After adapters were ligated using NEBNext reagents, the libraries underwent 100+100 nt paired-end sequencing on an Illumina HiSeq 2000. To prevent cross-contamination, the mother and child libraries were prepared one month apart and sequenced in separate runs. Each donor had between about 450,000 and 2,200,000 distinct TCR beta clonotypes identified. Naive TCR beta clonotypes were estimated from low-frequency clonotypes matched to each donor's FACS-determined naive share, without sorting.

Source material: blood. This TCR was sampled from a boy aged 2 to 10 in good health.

In nucleotide form, the sequence is TGTGCCAGCAGGCTCGAAGGCCGGGAGAAAGGATACGAGCAGTACTTC. Translated, it gives CASRLEGREKGYEQYF. The rearranged chain carries TRBV7-2 and TRBJ2-7; D gene: possibly TRBD2, on 6 matching bases. The CDR3 starts with the cysteine, ends with the phenylalanine, and has 16 residues. The CDR3 DNA has 48 bases and is translated from base 1. V sheds 6 bases and J sheds 4 bases, leaving 22 bases between their ends. The germline V gene gives CDR1 as SGHTA and CDR2 as FQGNSA.